Listed below are T cell receptor beta chains from one sample, sequenced in a study of Graves' ophthalmopathy and Graves' hyperthyroidism. TCRdb reprocessed the multiplex PCR reads via MiXCR and lists one record per CDR3 protein. Seen here are some 380,000 distinct CDR3 sequences, approximately 15% observed once, and the top ten hold roughly 7%. Sequencing was done on a sample of peripheral blood. All receptors derive from a woman aged 18-35 years with stable Graves' hyperthyroidism. Each CDR3 is given with its conserved first and last residue. A D gene is named only where the DNA matches it firmly. Only some rows state a clone size, as once, few, many or a class for expanded clones.

v_gene: TRBV11-1
d_gene: TRBD1
abundance: many
j_gene: TRBJ1-1
CDR3nt: TGTGCCAGCACCCTGACAGGGGTCCCACCAGAGAGTGGAGCTTTCTTT
CDR3aa: CASTLTGVPPESGAFF

v_gene: TRBV10-1
d_gene: .
abundance: many
j_gene: TRBJ1-1
CDR3nt: TGCGCCAGCAGTGAGTCCAGTGCGACTGAAGCTTTCTTT
CDR3aa: CASSESSATEAFF

v_gene: TRBV11-1
d_gene: TRBD1
abundance: few
j_gene: TRBJ1-1
CDR3nt: TGTGCCAGCAGCTTAGCGTGGGGGAAAAAGGGGGCCGTTCAGGAAGCTTTCTTT
CDR3aa: CASSLAWGKKGAVQEAFF

v_gene: TRBV6-1
d_gene: TRBD1
abundance: .
j_gene: TRBJ2-7
CDR3nt: TGTGCCAGCAGCCCCGGACAGGGGAATTTGTACGAGCAGTACTTC
CDR3aa: CASSPGQGNLYEQYF

v_gene: TRBV7-2
d_gene: .
abundance: many
j_gene: TRBJ2-7
CDR3nt: TGTGCCAGCAGCCCCGAGGGGCGGGGTTGGGACGAGCAGTACTTC
CDR3aa: CASSPEGRGWDEQYF

v_gene: TRBV7-3
d_gene: .
abundance: few
j_gene: TRBJ2-5
CDR3nt: TGTGCCAGCAGCATGGACTTGGTAGAGACCCAGTACTTC
CDR3aa: CASSMDLVETQYF

v_gene: TRBV19
d_gene: .
abundance: few
j_gene: TRBJ1-2
CDR3nt: TGTGCCAGTAACGAATATAACTATGGCTACTCCTTC
CDR3aa: CASNEYNYGYSF

v_gene: TRBV15
d_gene: .
abundance: .
j_gene: TRBJ2-5
CDR3nt: TGTGCCACCAGCTACCAGGACCAAGAGACCCAGTACTTC
CDR3aa: CATSYQDQETQYF

v_gene: TRBV20-1
d_gene: TRBD1
abundance: many
j_gene: TRBJ1-2
CDR3nt: TGCAGTGCTAGCAAACAGGGGGCGCAGGGCTACACCTTC
CDR3aa: CSASKQGAQGYTF

v_gene: TRBV12-3/TRBV12-4
d_gene: .
abundance: many
j_gene: TRBJ2-4
CDR3nt: TGTGCCAGCAGTTTAGCGGACGGTCTAGCCAAAAACATTCAGTACTTC
CDR3aa: CASSLADGLAKNIQYF

v_gene: TRBV9
d_gene: TRBD1
abundance: .
j_gene: TRBJ1-2
CDR3nt: TGTGCCAGCACCGCAGGGGGCGCAAATGGCTACACCTTC
CDR3aa: CASTAGGANGYTF

v_gene: TRBV15
d_gene: TRBD2
abundance: few
j_gene: TRBJ2-5
CDR3nt: TGTGCCACCAGCAGAGACCGGGGGGGGGGCCTGGCCCAGTACTTC
CDR3aa: CATSRDRGGGLAQYF

v_gene: TRBV19
d_gene: TRBD1
abundance: many
j_gene: TRBJ1-5
CDR3nt: TGTGCCAGTAGTATAAAGGGGGCCGATCAGCCCCAGCATTTT
CDR3aa: CASSIKGADQPQHF

v_gene: TRBV19
d_gene: TRBD1
abundance: .
j_gene: TRBJ1-6
CDR3nt: TGTGCCAGTAGTGAGGACAGGGCATCACCCCTCCACTTT
CDR3aa: CASSEDRASPLHF

v_gene: TRBV5-1
d_gene: .
abundance: many
j_gene: TRBJ1-1
CDR3nt: TGCGCCAGCAGCTTGGTGGCTGGTACTGGGATCGAAGCTTTCTTT
CDR3aa: CASSLVAGTGIEAFF

v_gene: TRBV19
d_gene: .
abundance: many
j_gene: TRBJ1-2
CDR3nt: TGTGCCAGTAGTATCTTCGATGGCTACACCTTC
CDR3aa: CASSIFDGYTF

v_gene: TRBV10-1
d_gene: TRBD1
abundance: many
j_gene: TRBJ1-1
CDR3nt: TGCGCCAGCAGTGAGAGCGGACAGGGGAGGCAAGCTTTCTTT
CDR3aa: CASSESGQGRQAFF

v_gene: TRBV20-1
d_gene: .
abundance: many
j_gene: TRBJ2-5
CDR3nt: TGCAGTGCCACCCAGGGGAGAGAGACCCAGTACTTC
CDR3aa: CSATQGRETQYF

v_gene: TRBV6-1
d_gene: TRBD1
abundance: .
j_gene: TRBJ1-1
CDR3nt: TGTGCCAGCAACCCGGGACAGGGGGCAGTCACTGAAGCTTTCTTT
CDR3aa: CASNPGQGAVTEAFF

v_gene: TRBV20-1
d_gene: .
abundance: .
j_gene: TRBJ2-2
CDR3nt: TGCAGTGCTAGCGAGCGGGCGGGGACCGGGGAGCTGTTTTTT
CDR3aa: CSASERAGTGELFF

v_gene: TRBV27
d_gene: .
abundance: many
j_gene: TRBJ2-7
CDR3nt: TGTGCCAGCAGTGAACAGGTGGCCTACGAGCAGTACTTC
CDR3aa: CASSEQVAYEQYF

v_gene: TRBV9
d_gene: .
abundance: many
j_gene: TRBJ1-2
CDR3nt: TGTGCCAGCAGCCCTCCCCCGGGAGTCTATGGCTACACCTTC
CDR3aa: CASSPPPGVYGYTF

v_gene: TRBV12-3/TRBV12-4
d_gene: TRBD1
abundance: many
j_gene: TRBJ1-5
CDR3nt: TGTGCCAGCAGCACCACAGGGGCGAGTCAGCCCCAGCATTTT
CDR3aa: CASSTTGASQPQHF

v_gene: TRBV19
d_gene: .
abundance: many
j_gene: TRBJ1-2
CDR3nt: TGTGCCAGTAGTATCGGCTTGCCGACTGGCTATGGCTACACCTTC
CDR3aa: CASSIGLPTGYGYTF

v_gene: TRBV6-5
d_gene: TRBD2
abundance: many
j_gene: TRBJ2-7
CDR3nt: TGTGCCAGCAGTTACCGGGGGGGGCTCAGGGCCTACGAGCAGTACTTC
CDR3aa: CASSYRGGLRAYEQYF

v_gene: TRBV29-1
d_gene: .
abundance: many
j_gene: TRBJ2-2
CDR3nt: TGCAGCGGAGGGACTTCGAACACCGGGGAGCTGTTTTTT
CDR3aa: CSGGTSNTGELFF

v_gene: TRBV11-2
d_gene: TRBD1
abundance: many
j_gene: TRBJ2-2
CDR3nt: TGTGCCAGCAGACCGGGACAGAGATCCACCGGGGAGCTGTTTTTT
CDR3aa: CASRPGQRSTGELFF

v_gene: TRBV12-5
d_gene: .
abundance: few
j_gene: TRBJ2-4
CDR3nt: TGTGCTAGTGGTCATGGTGGAGTAGCCAAAAACATTCAGTACTTC
CDR3aa: CASGHGGVAKNIQYF

v_gene: TRBV24-1
d_gene: TRBD1
abundance: many
j_gene: TRBJ1-2
CDR3nt: TGTGCCACCAGTGATTCACAGGGGTCGGACTATGGCTACACCTTC
CDR3aa: CATSDSQGSDYGYTF

v_gene: TRBV7-9
d_gene: .
abundance: many
j_gene: TRBJ1-2
CDR3nt: TGTGCCAGCAGCGAGGGGGAAGCTAACTATGGCTACACCTTC
CDR3aa: CASSEGEANYGYTF

v_gene: TRBV6-2/TRBV6-3
d_gene: .
abundance: many
j_gene: TRBJ2-7
CDR3nt: TGTGCCAGCAGTTACCTACCCCGCCCAGGGGCTAAATACGAGCAGTACTTC
CDR3aa: CASSYLPRPGAKYEQYF

v_gene: TRBV25-1
d_gene: .
abundance: many
j_gene: TRBJ2-7
CDR3nt: TGTGCCAGCAGTCCCTTTGGATCTACCTACGAGCAGTACTTC
CDR3aa: CASSPFGSTYEQYF

v_gene: TRBV7-8
d_gene: .
abundance: many
j_gene: TRBJ1-1
CDR3nt: TGTGCCAGCAGCTTAAAGCAGGGGATGAGAACTGAAGCTTTCTTT
CDR3aa: CASSLKQGMRTEAFF

v_gene: TRBV6-1
d_gene: .
abundance: many
j_gene: TRBJ2-5
CDR3nt: TGTGCCAGCAGTGAATCTTGGGGTAGGGGGGAGACCCAGTACTTC
CDR3aa: CASSESWGRGETQYF

v_gene: TRBV4-1
d_gene: .
abundance: .
j_gene: TRBJ1-5
CDR3nt: TGCGCCATCAGCCAGGTAGGAGGCAATCAGCCCCAGCATTTT
CDR3aa: CAISQVGGNQPQHF

v_gene: TRBV29-1
d_gene: .
abundance: many
j_gene: TRBJ1-1
CDR3nt: TGCAACGTTGTAGGCTCGCCCCTGAACACTGAAGCTTTCTTT
CDR3aa: CNVVGSPLNTEAFF

v_gene: TRBV10-1
d_gene: TRBD2
abundance: .
j_gene: TRBJ2-7
CDR3nt: TGCGCCAGCAGTGAGACTAGCGGGTCCCCCTACGAGCAGTACTTC
CDR3aa: CASSETSGSPYEQYF

v_gene: TRBV7-2
d_gene: TRBD2
abundance: many
j_gene: TRBJ2-5
CDR3nt: TGTGCCAGCAGCTTAGACACTAGCGGGGCCCAAGAGACCCAGTACTTC
CDR3aa: CASSLDTSGAQETQYF

v_gene: TRBV6-2/TRBV6-3
d_gene: .
abundance: .
j_gene: TRBJ1-2
CDR3nt: TGTGCCAGCAGTTACTCCGGGCTCGGAGGCTACACCTTC
CDR3aa: CASSYSGLGGYTF

v_gene: TRBV12-3/TRBV12-4
d_gene: .
abundance: many
j_gene: TRBJ2-7
CDR3nt: TGTGCCAGCAGACCACTAGGAAAAACCTACGAGCAGTACTTC
CDR3aa: CASRPLGKTYEQYF

v_gene: TRBV28
d_gene: TRBD1
abundance: many
j_gene: TRBJ1-5
CDR3nt: TGTGCCAGCAGTTACCTACCGGGACAGGGGATGAGCAATCAGCCCCAGCATTTT
CDR3aa: CASSYLPGQGMSNQPQHF

v_gene: TRBV19
d_gene: .
abundance: .
j_gene: TRBJ2-2
CDR3nt: TGTGCCAGTTTTGACAGGCGAAAAAACACCGGGGAGCTGTTTTTT
CDR3aa: CASFDRRKNTGELFF

v_gene: TRBV7-9
d_gene: .
abundance: many
j_gene: TRBJ1-1
CDR3nt: TGTGCCAGCAGTCACATTAACATGAACACTGAAGCTTTCTTT
CDR3aa: CASSHINMNTEAFF

v_gene: TRBV24-1
d_gene: .
abundance: many
j_gene: TRBJ2-5
CDR3nt: TGTGCCACCAGTGGGGACCGGACGGGGGCGGTCGAGACCCAGTACTTC
CDR3aa: CATSGDRTGAVETQYF

v_gene: TRBV6-5
d_gene: .
abundance: many
j_gene: TRBJ1-1
CDR3nt: TGTGCCAGCAGTTACTCGGCAGGGCTCACTAACACTGAAGCTTTCTTT
CDR3aa: CASSYSAGLTNTEAFF